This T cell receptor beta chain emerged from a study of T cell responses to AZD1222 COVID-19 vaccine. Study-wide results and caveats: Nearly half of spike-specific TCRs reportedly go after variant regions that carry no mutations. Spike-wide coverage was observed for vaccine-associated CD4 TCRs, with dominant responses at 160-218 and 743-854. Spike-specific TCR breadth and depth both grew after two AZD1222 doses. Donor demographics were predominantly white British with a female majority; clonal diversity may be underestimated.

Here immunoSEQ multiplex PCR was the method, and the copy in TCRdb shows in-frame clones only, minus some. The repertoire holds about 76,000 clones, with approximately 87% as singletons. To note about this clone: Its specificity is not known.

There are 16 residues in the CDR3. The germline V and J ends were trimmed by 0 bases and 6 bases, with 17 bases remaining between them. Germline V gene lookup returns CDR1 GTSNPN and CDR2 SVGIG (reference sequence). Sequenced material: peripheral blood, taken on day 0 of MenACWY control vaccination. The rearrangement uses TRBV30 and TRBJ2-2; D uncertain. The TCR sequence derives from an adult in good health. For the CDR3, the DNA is TGTGCCTGGAGTGTACCCCTTGTTGGGGTCGCCGGGGAGCTGTTTTTT. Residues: CAWSVPLVGVAGELFF. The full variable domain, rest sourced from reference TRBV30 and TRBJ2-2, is SQTIHQWPATLVQPVGSPLSLECTVEGTSNPNLYWYRQAAGRGLQLLFYSVGIGQISSEVPQNLSASRPQDRQFILSSKKLLLSDSGFYLCAWSVPLVGVAGELFFGEGSRLTVL.